This is a list of T cell receptor beta chains from one sample in a study of cytomegalovirus exposure and HLA in healthy donors. Profiling relied on immunoSEQ multiplex PCR, and the TCRdb table lists in-frame clones only, not all of them. Of under 200,000 clones detected, about 80% appear once; the ten largest clones hold 1%. Source material: PBMCs. The receptors were sampled from a woman aged 45-59 years in good health and CMV-seropositive. Both conserved end residues are part of each CDR3. D genes are given only for firm matches. Clone size, where shown, is once, few, many, or a class for clones that have expanded.

TRBJ2-1 - TRBV18 - CASSDLQGFGGEQFF TGTGCCAGCTCGGATCTGCAGGGGTTCGGTGGTGAGCAGTTCTTC
TRBJ2-5 TRBD1 TRBV11-3 - CASSLGGWGQGDQETQYF TGTGCCAGCAGCTTAGGGGGTTGGGGACAGGGGGATCAAGAGACCCAGTACTTC
TRBJ2-7 TRBD1 TRBV7-2 - CASSLDRGALGHRQYF TGTGCCAGCAGCTTGGACAGGGGAGCCTTAGGTCACCGGCAGTACTTC
TRBJ1-6 - TRBV7-8 - CASSRGSGPKNNSPLHF TGTGCCAGCAGCAGGGGGTCAGGGCCGAAAAATAATTCACCCCTCCACTTT
TRBJ2-1 - TRBV9 few CASSVDVGNYNEQFF TGTGCCAGCAGCGTAGATGTCGGGAATTACAATGAGCAGTTCTTC
TRBJ2-7 - TRBV7-2 - CASSLGGTLSYEQYF TGTGCCAGCAGCTTAGGGGGGACTCTCTCCTACGAGCAGTACTTC
TRBJ2-7 - TRBV27 - CASRQGTYEQYF TGTGCCAGCAGACAGGGAACCTACGAGCAGTACTTC
TRBJ2-5 - TRBV5-5 - CASSLGPPVTQYF TGTGCCAGCAGCTTGGGCCCTCCGGTAACCCAGTACTTC
TRBJ2-7 TRBD2 TRBV4-2 few CASSPAGVPFYEQYF TGTGCCAGCAGCCCAGCGGGGGTCCCCTTCTACGAGCAGTACTTC
TRBJ2-1 TRBD1 TRBV9 - CASSAKPGQGYNEQFF TGTGCCAGCAGCGCCAAACCGGGACAGGGTTACAATGAGCAGTTCTTC
TRBJ1-3 - TRBV6-5 - CASSKGGFSGNTIYF TGTGCCAGCAGTAAAGGAGGGTTTTCTGGAAACACCATATATTTT
TRBJ2-7 TRBD2 TRBV9 few CASSPAGTSGSYEQYF TGTGCCAGCAGCCCAGCCGGGACTAGCGGATCCTACGAGCAGTACTTC
TRBJ1-4 - TRBV28 - CASSLSLSLFNEKLFF TGTGCCAGCAGTTTGTCCCTGTCCCTCTTCAATGAAAAACTGTTTTTT
TRBJ2-3 TRBD2 TRBV5-4 few CASRRGGATDTQYF TGTGCCAGCAGGAGGGGAGGGGCCACAGATACGCAGTATTTT
TRBJ1-5 - TRBV4-2 - CASSQDYLQPQHF TGTGCCAGCAGCCAAGATTATCTTCAGCCCCAGCATTTT
TRBJ2-3 - TRBV18 - CASSPGRSTDTQYF TGTGCCAGCTCACCTGGCAGGAGCACAGATACGCAGTATTTT
TRBJ1-1 - TRBV4-3 - CASSQEEFHSALITEAFF TGCGCCAGCAGCCAAGAAGAATTCCACAGTGCTTTGATCACTGAAGCTTTCTTT
TRBJ2-3 TRBD1 TRBV5-1 - CASSRGPPDRGSGTDTQYF TGCGCCAGCAGCCGGGGGCCTCCCGACAGGGGAAGCGGCACAGATACGCAGTATTTT
TRBJ2-1 - TRBV15 - CATSRDPASSYNEQFF TGTGCCACCAGCAGAGATCCGGCTAGCAGCTACAATGAGCAGTTCTTC
TRBJ2-7 TRBD2 TRBV19 - CATRRASGSSSYEQYF TGTGCCACCCGGAGGGCTAGCGGGAGTTCTTCCTACGAGCAGTACTTC
TRBJ2-1 TRBD2 TRBV9 - CASSAIRTSEPGAEQFF TGTGCCAGCAGCGCCATCCGGACTAGCGAACCGGGAGCTGAGCAGTTCTTC
TRBJ2-7 TRBD1 TRBV29-1 - CSVNRGNYEQYF TGCAGCGTAAACAGGGGGAACTACGAGCAGTACTTC
TRBJ2-5 - TRBV7-3 - CASSPGQQETQYF TGTGCCAGCAGTCCTGGGCAGCAAGAGACCCAGTACTTC
TRBJ1-1 - TRBV7-3 - CASRGGRVDTEAFF TGTGCCAGCCGGGGGGGTCGAGTGGACACTGAAGCTTTCTTT
TRBJ2-2 - TRBV9 - CASSAPFGELFF TGTGCCAGCAGCGCCCCCTTTGGGGAGCTGTTTTTT
TRBJ2-5 - TRBV5-1 - CASSLDGTRKETQYF TGCGCCAGCAGCTTGGACGGGACACGTAAAGAGACCCAGTACTTC
TRBJ2-1 - TRBV9 - CASSAFGTSYNEQFF TGTGCCAGCAGCGCGTTCGGTACCTCCTACAATGAGCAGTTCTTC
TRBJ2-1 TRBD2 TRBV27 - CASSSSSGSNEQFF TGTGCCAGCAGTAGTTCTAGCGGGAGCAATGAGCAGTTCTTC
TRBJ2-7 TRBD2 TRBV9 - CASSVRPLFEREPPMSSYEQYF TGTGCCAGCAGCGTGAGGCCCCTTTTTGAGCGGGAACCCCCGATGAGCTCCTACGAGCAGTACTTC
TRBJ2-7 TRBD1 TRBV7-9 - CASSLATGIAEQYF TGTGCCAGCAGCCTTGCGACAGGGATAGCCGAGCAGTACTTC
TRBJ2-7 TRBD1 TRBV14 - CASSHWDRSSSYEQYF TGTGCCAGCAGCCATTGGGACAGGTCGAGCTCCTACGAGCAGTACTTC
TRBJ1-2 TRBD1 TRBV19 - CASRRQGGNYGYTF TGTGCCAGTAGAAGACAGGGAGGAAACTATGGCTACACCTTC
TRBJ2-7 TRBD1 TRBV4-3 - CASSQGGTAREQYF TGCGCCAGCAGCCAAGGGGGGACAGCACGCGAGCAGTACTTC
TRBJ2-2 - TRBV27 - CASSLGGRDGELFF TGTGCCAGCAGTTTAGGAGGGCGGGACGGGGAGCTGTTTTTT
TRBJ2-1 TRBD2 TRBV6-6 - CASSYRGLARGDEQFF TGTGCCAGCAGTTACAGGGGACTAGCGAGGGGCGATGAGCAGTTCTTC
TRBJ1-1 TRBD1 TRBV7-9 - CASSSSFRDRGGTEAFF TGTGCCAGCAGCTCATCGTTCCGGGACAGGGGGGGGACTGAAGCTTTCTTT
TRBJ1-3 - TRBV19 - CASKVAASSGNTIYF TGTGCCAGTAAGGTGGCGGCCTCCTCTGGAAACACCATATATTTT
TRBJ2-5 TRBD2 TRBV18 - CASSPLRLAGGGETQYF TGTGCCAGCTCACCACTCAGACTAGCGGGAGGCGGGGAGACCCAGTACTTC
TRBJ2-1 TRBD2 TRBV7-6 - CASSLEGLAGGHEQFF TGTGCCAGCAGCTTAGAAGGTCTAGCGGGGGGGCATGAGCAGTTCTTC
TRBJ1-4 TRBD1 TRBV9 - CASSLSTGAGLFF TGTGCCAGCAGCCTTAGCACAGGGGCCGGACTGTTTTTT
TRBJ1-1 - TRBV27 - CASSPQRAGTEAFF TGTGCCAGCAGTCCCCAAAGGGCGGGTACTGAAGCTTTCTTT
TRBJ1-1 - TRBV29-1 - CSVAYGGLPGAFF TGCAGCGTAGCTTATGGCGGCCTCCCGGGGGCTTTCTTT
TRBJ2-1 - TRBV7-9 - CASSSDALHSEQFF TGTGCCAGCAGCTCAGACGCCCTACACAGTGAGCAGTTCTTC
TRBJ2-7 TRBD1 TRBV27 - CASRGRGQAYEQYF TGTGCCAGCAGGGGACGGGGACAGGCCTACGAGCAGTACTTC
TRBJ1-1 - TRBV28 - CASSLPRRRLNTEAFF TGTGCCAGCAGTTTACCCCGGAGACGGTTGAACACTGAAGCTTTCTTT
TRBJ1-5 - TRBV9 - CASSVGLGGYQPQHF TGTGCCAGCAGCGTAGGTTTAGGCGGATATCAGCCCCAGCATTTT
TRBJ2-1 TRBD2 TRBV6-4 - CASSDGTSGAGNEQFF TGTGCCAGCAGTGACGGGACTAGCGGGGCGGGAAATGAGCAGTTCTTC
TRBJ2-5 - TRBV9 once CASSASRERQETQYF TGTGCCAGCAGCGCGAGCCGGGAACGACAAGAGACCCAGTACTTC
TRBJ1-1 - TRBV7-2 - CASSLARANTEAFF TGTGCCAGCAGCTTGGCCAGGGCGAACACTGAAGCTTTCTTT
TRBJ1-1 TRBD1 TRBV5-1 - CASSPDRANTEAFF TGCGCCAGCAGCCCTGACAGGGCGAACACTGAAGCTTTCTTT
TRBJ2-3 TRBD2 TRBV5-4 few CASSLVSSGAGTDTQYF TGTGCCAGCAGCTTGGTATCGAGCGGGGCTGGCACAGATACGCAGTATTTT
TRBJ2-1 TRBD1 TRBV2 - CASNRGSSYNEQFF TGTGCCAGCAACAGGGGGAGCTCCTACAATGAGCAGTTCTTC
TRBJ2-7 - TRBV6-5 - CASRAGPYEQYF TGTGCCAGCAGGGCAGGGCCCTACGAGCAGTACTTC
TRBJ1-2 - TRBV6-5 - CASSPRQEGNYGYTF TGTGCCAGCAGTCCTCGACAGGAAGGAAACTATGGCTACACCTTC
TRBJ2-3 - TRBV7-8 - CASSPLEQRTDTQYF TGTGCCAGCAGCCCCCTCGAGCAACGCACAGATACGCAGTATTTT
TRBJ2-7 TRBD1 TRBV5-1 - CASPGTAAPPSSYEQYF TGCGCCAGCCCCGGGACAGCTGCTCCCCCGAGCTCCTACGAGCAGTACTTC